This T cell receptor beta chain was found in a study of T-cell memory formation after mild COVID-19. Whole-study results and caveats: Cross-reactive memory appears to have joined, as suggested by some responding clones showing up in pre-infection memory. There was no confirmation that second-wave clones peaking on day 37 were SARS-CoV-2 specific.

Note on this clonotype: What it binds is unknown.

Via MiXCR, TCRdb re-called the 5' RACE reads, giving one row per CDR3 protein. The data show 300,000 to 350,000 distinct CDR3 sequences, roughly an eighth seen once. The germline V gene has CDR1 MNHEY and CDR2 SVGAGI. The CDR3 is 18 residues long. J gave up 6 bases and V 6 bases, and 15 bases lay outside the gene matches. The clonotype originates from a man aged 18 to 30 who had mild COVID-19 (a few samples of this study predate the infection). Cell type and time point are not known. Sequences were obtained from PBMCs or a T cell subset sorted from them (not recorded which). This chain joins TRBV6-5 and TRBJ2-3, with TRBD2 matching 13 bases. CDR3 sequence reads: CASSTTSGGSSPLDTQYF. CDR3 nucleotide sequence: TGTGCCAGCAGCACGACTAGCGGGGGGTCCTCTCCCTTGGATACGCAGTATTTT.